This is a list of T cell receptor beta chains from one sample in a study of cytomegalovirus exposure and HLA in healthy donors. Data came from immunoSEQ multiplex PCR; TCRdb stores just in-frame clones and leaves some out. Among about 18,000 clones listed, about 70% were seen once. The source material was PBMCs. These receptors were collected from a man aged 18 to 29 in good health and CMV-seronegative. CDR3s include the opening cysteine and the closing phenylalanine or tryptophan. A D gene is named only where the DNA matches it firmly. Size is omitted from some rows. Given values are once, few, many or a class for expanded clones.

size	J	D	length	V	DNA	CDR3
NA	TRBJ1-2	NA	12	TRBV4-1	TGCGCCAGCAGCCAAGACCAGGGCGGCTACACCTTC	CASSQDQGGYTF
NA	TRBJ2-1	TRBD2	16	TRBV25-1	TGTGCCAGCAGTGACCGCGGGACTAGCGTTTACAATGAGCAGTTCTTC	CASSDRGTSVYNEQFF
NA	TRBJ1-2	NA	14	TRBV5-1	TGCGCCAGCAGCTTGGAGGGGCGCGGCTATGGCTACACCTTC	CASSLEGRGYGYTF
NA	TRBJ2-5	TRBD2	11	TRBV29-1	TGCAGCGGGACTAGCATCGGTCCCCAGTACTTC	CSGTSIGPQYF
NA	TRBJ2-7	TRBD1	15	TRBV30	TGTGCCTGGAGTGTACAGGACAGGTACGTCAACGAGCAGTACTTC	CAWSVQDRYVNEQYF
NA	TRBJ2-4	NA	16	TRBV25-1	TGTGCCAGCAGTGAAGCGGGGAGCTACGGCAAAAACATTCAGTACTTC	CASSEAGSYGKNIQYF
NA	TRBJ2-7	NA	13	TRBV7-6	TGTGCCAGCAGCTTCCCCCGGGAAGGCGAGCAGTACTTC	CASSFPREGEQYF
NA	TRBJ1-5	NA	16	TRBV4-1	TGCGCCAGCAGCCCAGAACAGGGTTATAGCAATCAGCCCCAGCATTTT	CASSPEQGYSNQPQHF
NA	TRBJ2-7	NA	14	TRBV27	TGTGCCAGCAGTTTCGCGGGACAGACCTACGAGCAGTACTTC	CASSFAGQTYEQYF
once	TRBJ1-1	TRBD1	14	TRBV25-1	TGTGCCAGCAGTGCCGACAGGGGTCACACTGAAGCTTTCTTT	CASSADRGHTEAFF
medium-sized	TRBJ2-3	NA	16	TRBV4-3	TGCGCCAGCAGCCAAGCTCCAGCGGTGAGCACAGATACGCAGTATTTT	CASSQAPAVSTDTQYF
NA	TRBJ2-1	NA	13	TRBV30	TGTGCCTGGAGTGGCTCGGGAGTTAATGAGCAGTTCTTC	CAWSGSGVNEQFF
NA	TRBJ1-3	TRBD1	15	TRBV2	TGTGCCAGCAGTCGGGACAGGATGGCTGGAAACACCATATATTTT	CASSRDRMAGNTIYF
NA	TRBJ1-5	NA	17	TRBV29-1	TGCAGCGTTGGATTTAGGAGTATACGGACATTTAATCAGCCCCAGCATTTT	CSVGFRSIRTFNQPQHF
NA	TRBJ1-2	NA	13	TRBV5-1	TGCGCCAGCAGCTTAGGGGGAGTAGGTGGCTACACCTTC	CASSLGGVGGYTF
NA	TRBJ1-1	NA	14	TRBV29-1	TGCAGCGCCATTGCGGGGGGGAGGAACACTGAAGCTTTCTTT	CSAIAGGRNTEAFF
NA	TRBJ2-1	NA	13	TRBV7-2	TGTGCCAGCAGCTTAGGCCCAGGGCGTGAGCAGTTCTTC	CASSLGPGREQFF
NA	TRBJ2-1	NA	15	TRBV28	TGTGCCAGCAGTTTGAGCTCGCTGGGGAGCAATGAGCAGTTCTTC	CASSLSSLGSNEQFF
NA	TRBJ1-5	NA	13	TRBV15	TGTGCCACCAGCAAGGCAGGGGATCAGCCCCAGCATTTT	CATSKAGDQPQHF
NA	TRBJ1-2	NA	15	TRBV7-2	TGTGCCAGCAGCTCTAGGGGCCCCCGAAGGTTTGGCTACACCTTC	CASSSRGPRRFGYTF
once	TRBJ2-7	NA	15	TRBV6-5	TGTGCCAGCAGTAGAGAGCGGTCCCTTCCCTACGAGCAGTACTTC	CASSRERSLPYEQYF
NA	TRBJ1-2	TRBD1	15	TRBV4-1	TGCGCCAGCAGCCAGACAGGACAGGGGGTGGGTGGCTACACCTTC	CASSQTGQGVGGYTF
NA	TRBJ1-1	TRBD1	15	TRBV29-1	TGCAGCGTGTCCTGGGGACAGGGATGGAACACTGAAGCTTTCTTT	CSVSWGQGWNTEAFF
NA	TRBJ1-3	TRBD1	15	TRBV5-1	TGCGCCAGCAGCTTGGAGGGACAGTTGGGAAACACCATATATTTT	CASSLEGQLGNTIYF
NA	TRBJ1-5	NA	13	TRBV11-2	TGTGCCAGCAGCTTAGATCCGGGTCAGCCCCAGCATTTT	CASSLDPGQPQHF
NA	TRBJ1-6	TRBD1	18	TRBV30	TGTGCCTGGAGTGTTTCGGTATCGGTAGACAGGGTAAAGTCACCCCTCCACTTT	CAWSVSVSVDRVKSPLHF
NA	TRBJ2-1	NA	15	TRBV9	TGTGCCAGCAGCGCGGAGGGAAGCTCCTACAATGAGCAGTTCTTC	CASSAEGSSYNEQFF
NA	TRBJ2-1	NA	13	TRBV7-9	TGTGCCAGCAGCTTTCTAGCCTACAATGAGCAGTTCTTC	CASSFLAYNEQFF
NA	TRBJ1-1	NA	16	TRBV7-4	TGTGCCAGCAGCTTAGAGAGTTTTTTGAAGAACACTGAAGCTTTCTTT	CASSLESFLKNTEAFF
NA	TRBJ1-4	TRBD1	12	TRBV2	TGTGCCAGCAGCTACAGGGGAGAAGAACTGTTTTTT	CASSYRGEELFF
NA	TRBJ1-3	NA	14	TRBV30	TGTGCCTGGAGTGGGTCCCGGTCTGGAAACACCATATATTTT	CAWSGSRSGNTIYF
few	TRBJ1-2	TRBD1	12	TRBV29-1	TGCAGCCTCTCGGACAGGGTGGATGGCTACACCTTC	CSLSDRVDGYTF
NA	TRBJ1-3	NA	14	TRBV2	TGTGCCAGCAGAAGCTCGCACTCTGGAAACACCATATATTTT	CASRSSHSGNTIYF
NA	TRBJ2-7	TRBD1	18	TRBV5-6	TGTGCCAGCAGCGAACAAGGACAGGTTTTTATTCGATTTGACGAGCAGTACTTC	CASSEQGQVFIRFDEQYF
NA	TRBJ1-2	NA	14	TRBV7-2	TGTGCCAGCAGCGCCGGGGTGGCTAACTATGGCTACACCTTC	CASSAGVANYGYTF
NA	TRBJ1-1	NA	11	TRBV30	TGTGCCTGGATCAGGGACACTGAAGCTTTCTTT	CAWIRDTEAFF
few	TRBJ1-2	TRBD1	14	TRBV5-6	TGTGCCAGCAGCTACGACAGGGCACACTATGGCTACACCTTC	CASSYDRAHYGYTF
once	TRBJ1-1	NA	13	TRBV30	TGTGCCTGGAGTTTGTCAGTAAACACTGAAGCTTTCTTT	CAWSLSVNTEAFF
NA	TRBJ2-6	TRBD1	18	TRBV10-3	TGTGCCATCAGTGAAGGAGACAGGGGTTCTCCTGGGGCCAACGTCCTGACTTTC	CAISEGDRGSPGANVLTF
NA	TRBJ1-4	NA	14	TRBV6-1	TGTGCCAGCAGTGAAATGCAGGGCCGGGAAAAACTGTTTTTT	CASSEMQGREKLFF
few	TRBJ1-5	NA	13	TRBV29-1	TGCAGCGCCTCACGCGATAGCAATCAGCCCCAGCATTTT	CSASRDSNQPQHF
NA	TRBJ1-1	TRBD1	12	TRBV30	TGTGCCTGGGATCCGGGACAGGGGCCCACTTTCTTT	CAWDPGQGPTFF